Here is one T cell receptor beta chain with its context. Participants were aged about 18 to 89 years, lived in 20 to 25 US areas, and enrolled virtually. Either two negative PCRs, clearance, or symptom resolution qualified Cohort 3 donors as recovered. TCRdb keeps only in-frame clones here, not all; method: immunoSEQ multiplex PCR. The sample includes approximately 230,000 clones, 75% to 90% of them seen just once. CDR3 length: 15 residues. Germline lookup yields CDR1 SGDLS and CDR2 YYNGEE. The V end lost 1 base, the J end lost 4 bases, and 11 bases lay between the germline ends. These data come from a study of blood T cell repertoires in COVID-19. Overall study context: Specimens from acute and convalescent COVID-19 originated in the United States, Italy and Spain. T cells, B-cell-depleted T cells, or PBMCs provided the cDNA or gDNA that served as material.

The sequence derives from a woman in her twenties or thirties who had recovered from COVID-19. Sequenced input: PBMCs or T cells enriched from blood (not recorded which). The chain couples TRBV9 to TRBJ2-2, with D hard to call. The DNA for the CDR3 is TGTGCCAGCAGCGTACCAGAGGCAGCCACCGGGGAGCTGTTTTTT. Amino acids: CASSVPEAATGELFF.